This T cell receptor beta chain was recorded in a study of blood T cell repertoires in COVID-19. Germline V lookup: CDR1 SGHRS, CDR2 YFSETQ. The CDR3 length is 13 residues. Trimming removed 7 bases from V and 0 bases from J, with 10 bases in between. Clones were read by immunoSEQ multiplex PCR, and TCRdb kept only the in-frame ones, dropping some. The data hold about 330,000 clones, with about 82% observed a single time. The receptor's source is a woman in her forties or fifties with acute or convalescent COVID-19. The sequencing sample was made of peripheral blood. This rearrangement joins TRBV5-1 to TRBJ1-1; weak D call: TRBD1 (5 bases). The CDR3 DNA is TGCGCCAGCCAATCAGGGCTGAACACTGAAGCTTTCTTT. It specifies CASQSGLNTEAFF.